This TCR beta chain emerged from a study of metastatic and nonmetastatic thyroid tumors. Study-level findings and limits: Within blood and tumor, benign nodules reportedly had significantly lower TCR beta diversity than malignant thyroid tumors did.

Thyroid surgery was performed in patients who had received no treatment beforehand. At least ten counts were recorded for this clone. What it binds is unknown. In the source study's methods: Building a distant-metastasis classifier for papillary thyroid cancer drew on CDR3 differences across clinicopathological groups. Using MiXCR, TCRdb reanalyzed the PCR reads. For this entry, the V and J calls and clone size follow TCRdb and not the study's own pipeline. The table has 10,000 to 15,000 clones, roughly a quarter seen once. Trimming stripped 1 base from V and 6 bases from J, with 13 bases between. Germline loops: CDR1 DFQATT, CDR2 SNEGSKA (reference sequence). The CDR3 is 14 amino acids.

The chain has TRBV20-1 and TRBJ1-5; the D gene is possibly TRBD1 (6 bases). This TCR came from a female donor with papillary thyroid cancer or a benign thyroid nodule (not recorded which). Some clones in this sample may be carry-over from other donors' samples. The specimen was tumor tissue. The DNA for the CDR3 is TGCAGTGCTAGAGCAAGGGGGGCGGTTCAGCCCCAGCATTTT. This sequence encodes CSARARGAVQPQHF.